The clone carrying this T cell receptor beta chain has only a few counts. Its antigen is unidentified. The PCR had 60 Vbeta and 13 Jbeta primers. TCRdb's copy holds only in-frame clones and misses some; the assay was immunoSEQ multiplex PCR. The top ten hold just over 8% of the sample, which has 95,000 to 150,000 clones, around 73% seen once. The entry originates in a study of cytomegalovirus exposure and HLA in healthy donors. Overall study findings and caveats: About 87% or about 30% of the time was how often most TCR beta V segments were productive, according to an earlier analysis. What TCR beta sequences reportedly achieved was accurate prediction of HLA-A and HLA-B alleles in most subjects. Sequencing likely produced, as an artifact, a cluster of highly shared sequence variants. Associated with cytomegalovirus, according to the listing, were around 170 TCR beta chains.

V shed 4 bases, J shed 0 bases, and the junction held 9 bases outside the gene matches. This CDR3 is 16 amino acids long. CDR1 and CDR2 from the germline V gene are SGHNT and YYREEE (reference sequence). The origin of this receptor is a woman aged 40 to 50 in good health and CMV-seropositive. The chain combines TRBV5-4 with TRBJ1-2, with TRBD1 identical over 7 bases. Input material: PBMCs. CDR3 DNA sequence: TGTGCCAGCAGCAACCAACAGGGGCCTTCTAACTATGGCTACACCTTC. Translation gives CASSNQQGPSNYGYTF.